These 25 T cell receptor beta chains were sequenced from one sample in a study of early T cells in non-severe SARS-CoV-2 infection (dated by TCRdb to the early 2020s). The method was 5' RACE. Sequencing was performed on a NextSeq 500. The public reads were reanalyzed by TCRdb: fastp trimming at Q25, MiXCR alignment, in-frame beta chains only. Under each unique CDR3 protein, matching rows form one entry showing the most common genes and DNA. For this sample the table gives about 29,000 distinct CDR3 sequences, of which around 5% were detected only once. The top ten constitute roughly 0.87% of the sample. The sequenced sample consisted of whole blood. The receptors were sampled from an adult who was a healthcare worker with PCR-confirmed SARS-CoV-2 infection or an uninfected control (not recorded which).

This clonotype was counted many times. The rearrangement joins TRBV11-3 to TRBJ2-7, with a tentative D call TRBD1 (5 bases). Per germline, CDR1 SGHNT and CDR2 YENEEA. The V end was cut by 5 bases, the J end by 0 bases, with 14 bases between. The CDR3 sequence is 15 residues long. CDR3: CASSETRTTSYEQYF. The CDR3 nucleotides read TGTGCCAGCAGCGAGACCCGGACAACCTCCTACGAGCAGTACTTC.

This clonotype was observed a few times. The gene calls are TRBV29-1 and TRBJ2-5; no clear D gene. This CDR3 is built from 12 residues. Per the germline V gene, CDR1 is SQVTM and CDR2 is ANQGSEA. CDR3 DNA sequence: TGCGCCTTTGCCCGCGGCCAAGAGACCCAGTACTTC. It is translated as CAFARGQETQYF.

There are many counts of this clonotype. The chain combines TRBV2 with TRBJ2-1; tentative D call: TRBD2 (5 bases). V lost 6 bases, J lost 0 bases, and 12 bases lay in between. The CDR3 has 15 amino acids. The germline gives CDR1 SNHLY, CDR2 FYNNEI. The CDR3 spells CASSQAASSYNEQFF. In DNA form, the CDR3 reads TGTGCCAGCAGCCAAGCGGCAAGCTCCTACAATGAGCAGTTCTTC.

There are many counts of this clonotype. The rearrangement joins TRBV19 to TRBJ2-2, with 9 bases matching TRBD1. CDR1 and CDR2 from the germline V gene are LNHDA and SQIVND (reference sequence). This CDR3 spans 14 amino acids. V lost 6 bases, J lost 6 bases, and 5 bases stayed unmatched. CDR3 amino acids: CASRQGATAGELFF. The CDR3 coding sequence is TGTGCCAGTAGACAGGGGGCGACCGCCGGGGAGCTGTTTTTT.

This clonotype has ten or more counts. V gene TRBV7-9 combines with J gene TRBJ2-5, with no clear D. The germline V gene has CDR1 SEHNR and CDR2 FQNEAQ (reference sequence). The CDR3 spans 15 residues. The V and J ends lost 2 bases and 2 bases respectively, with 12 bases between them. The CDR3 here is CASSLSRGIQETQYF. CDR3 bases: TGTGCCAGCAGCTTAAGCCGAGGCATACAAGAGACCCAGTACTTC.

This clonotype showed up just a few times. The V call is TRBV7-9, the J call TRBJ1-2; 8 bases match TRBD1. Germline-derived CDR1 and CDR2 are SEHNR and FQNEAQ (reference sequence). V shed 7 bases, J shed 8 bases, and the junction held 9 bases outside the gene matches. This CDR3 contains 13 residues. This chain's CDR3 is CASTENSGGGYTF. The CDR3 region has the DNA TGTGCCAGCACCGAAAATTCAGGGGGCGGCTACACCTTC.

In this sample, this clonotype turned up many times. The chain has TRBV20-1 and TRBJ2-2; no reliable D call. The CDR3 runs to 16 residues. Trimming removed 0 bases from V and 5 bases from J, with 16 bases in between. Germline values: CDR1 DFQATT, CDR2 SNEGSKA (reference sequence). CDR3 loop: CSARDAGPRRTGELFF. The CDR3 region has the DNA TGCAGTGCTAGAGATGCCGGGCCTCGACGGACCGGGGAGCTGTTTTTT.

The V gene is TRBV12-3 or TRBV12-4, the J gene TRBJ1-5, with D perhaps matching TRBD1 (6 bases). This CDR3 region has 14 residues. The germline V and J ends were trimmed by 7 bases and 6 bases, with 16 bases remaining between them. Written as DNA, the CDR3 is TGTGCCAGCACCTGGGGGGGGGCTGGTCAGCCCCAGCATTTT. Its translation: CASTWGGAGQPQHF.

This clonotype appeared many times. The chain joins TRBV6-5 to TRBJ2-7; D perhaps matches TRBD2 (6 bases). V lost 6 bases and J 3 bases, leaving 12 bases between the germline ends. Germline loops: CDR1 MNHEY, CDR2 SVGAGI. The CDR3 totals 13 residues. DNA of the CDR3: TGTGCCAGCAGAGTCGGCGGGGACTACGAGCAGTACTTC. Its translation: CASRVGGDYEQYF.

This clonotype was observed a few times. The chain links TRBV2 to TRBJ2-1, with 7 bases fitting TRBD2. V was pared by 11 bases and J by 9 bases, with 16 bases of the junction left unmatched. This CDR3 spans 14 amino acids. The germline gives CDR1 SNHLY, CDR2 FYNNEI. CDR3 in DNA: TGTGCCGGGAGGTCGGGACTACTGAGTCGTGAGCAGTTCTTC. Translated: CAGRSGLLSREQFF.

The table lists this clonotype with a few counts. The chain has TRBV27 and TRBJ2-5, with no clear D. Germline V gene lookup returns CDR1 MNHEY and CDR2 SMNVEV (reference sequence). Trimming took 0 bases from V and 4 from J, leaving 6 bases between them. The CDR3 is 13 amino acids. The CDR3 protein is CASSLSRGETQYF. As DNA, the CDR3 is TGTGCCAGCAGTTTATCGCGTGGAGAGACCCAGTACTTC.

This clonotype has a count of ten or more. J is TRBJ1-5 and V is TRBV12-3 or TRBV12-4; D is unresolved. With 4 bases removed from V and 3 bases from J, the gap between germline ends came to 10 bases. The CDR3 is 14 residues long. CDR3 DNA sequence: TGTGCCAGCAGTTCCGGACGGTTCAATCAGCCCCAGCATTTT. Its protein product is CASSSGRFNQPQHF.

This clonotype was seen only a few times. The chain combines TRBV29-1 with TRBJ2-7; a possible D gene is TRBD1 (6 bases). The CDR3 loop spans 13 amino acids. Between the trimmed V and J ends, which lost 4 bases and 2 bases, there was a span of 12 bases. Germline assignment: CDR1 SQVTM and CDR2 ANQGSEA. Here the CDR3 reads CSVGAGVAYEQYF. The CDR3 nucleotides read TGCAGCGTTGGGGCAGGGGTCGCCTACGAGCAGTACTTC.

This clonotype was recorded many times. V gene TRBV7-8 combines with J gene TRBJ1-2; D not resolved. V gave up 1 base and J gave up 0 bases, with 6 bases separating them. Germline CDR1 reads SGHVS; CDR2 reads FQNEAQ. The CDR3 consists of 14 residues. CDR3: CASSLGWANYGYTF. The CDR3 nucleotides read TGTGCCAGCAGCTTAGGGTGGGCTAACTATGGCTACACCTTC.

V and J are TRBV20-1 and TRBJ2-3, with D tentatively TRBD2 (6 bases). The ends were cut back, 3 bases at V and 1 base at J, with 23 bases in the middle. The CDR3 loop spans 18 amino acids. Germline values: CDR1 DFQATT, CDR2 SNEGSKA (reference sequence). The CDR3 bases are TGCAGTGCTAGCCTTAGCGGAAAGATAACCGGGGGCACAGATACGCAGTATTTT. The encoded protein is CSASLSGKITGGTDTQYF.

This clonotype was found many times. This chain uses TRBV20-1 with TRBJ2-7; D is perhaps TRBD1 or TRBD2 (6 bases each). Per germline, CDR1 DFQATT and CDR2 SNEGSKA (reference sequence). The V gene lost 2 bases and the J gene lost 2 bases, with 25 bases spanning the gap. This CDR3 is 18 amino acids long. The CDR3 DNA sequence: TGCAGTGCTAGAAATTCGGGACACGCGGGGTTCGGGACCTACGAGCAGTACTTC. This encodes CSARNSGHAGFGTYEQYF.

V and J are TRBV29-1 and TRBJ2-6; D ambiguous. CDR1 and CDR2 (germline): SQVTM, ANQGSEA. The CDR3 spans 16 residues. The ends were cut back, 0 bases at V and 0 bases at J, with 9 bases in the middle. The CDR3 sequence is CSVEDRGRSGANVLTF. The DNA of the CDR3 is TGCAGCGTTGAAGATCGAGGACGCTCTGGGGCCAACGTCCTGACTTTC.

The gene calls are TRBV5-4 and TRBJ2-7; 11 bases align to TRBD2. The CDR3 has 17 amino acids. V shed 4 bases and J 2 bases; nucleotides not matched to a gene: 11. CDR1 is SGHNT, CDR2 YYREEE, per germline (reference sequence). The CDR3 sequence is CASSRSPGLADPYEQYF. DNA for the CDR3: TGTGCCAGCAGCCGCTCACCGGGACTAGCGGACCCCTACGAGCAGTACTTC.

Ten or more counts support this clonotype. This rearrangement joins TRBV28 to TRBJ2-7, with 8 bases matching TRBD2. Germline V gives CDR1 MDHEN, CDR2 SYDVKM. The V segment lost 6 bases and the J segment 6 bases; nucleotides outside the gene matches: 13. The CDR3 spans 15 residues. The CDR3 spells CASSPVRKREFEQYF. CDR3 sequence (DNA): TGTGCCAGCAGCCCCGTTAGGAAGCGGGAGTTCGAGCAGTACTTC.

This clonotype has only a few counts. The J gene is TRBJ2-5, the V gene TRBV7-9; D unresolved. V was clipped by 1 base and J by 4 bases, with 13 bases between them. Germline lookup yields CDR1 SEHNR and CDR2 FQNEAQ (reference sequence). This CDR3 is built from 15 residues. The CDR3 DNA follows: TGTGCCAGCAGCTTAGGTCTGGATAAGAGAGAGACCCAGTACTTC. Translation gives CASSLGLDKRETQYF.

In DNA, the CDR3 is TGCAGCGTGGGGGGGAGGAACACTGAAGCTTTCTTT. Protein: CSVGGRNTEAFF. The chain is built from TRBV29-1 and TRBJ1-1; D possibly corresponds to TRBD1 (5 bases). Germline V CDR1 and CDR2: SQVTM, ANQGSEA. V lost 6 bases and J 1 base, leaving 9 bases between the germline ends. The length of the CDR3 is 12 residues.

The table lists this clonotype with many counts. This sequence joins TRBV14 and TRBJ1-1; no clear D gene. The CDR3 sequence is 13 residues long. CDR1 and CDR2 (germline): SGHDN, FVKESK. Trimming shortened V by 4 bases and J by 2 bases, and 8 bases separated the two germline ends. The CDR3 sequence: CASSPQVNTEAFF. CDR3 DNA: TGTGCCAGCAGCCCTCAGGTCAACACTGAAGCTTTCTTT.

CDR3 sequence reads: CASSPSTSGGAGAKNIQYF. CDR3 in DNA: TGTGCCAGCAGCCCGTCGACTAGCGGGGGGGCCGGAGCCAAAAACATTCAGTACTTC. The rearrangement links TRBV7-9 to TRBJ2-4, with 14 bases fitting TRBD2. The CDR3 contains 19 residues. V shed 5 bases and J 0 bases; nucleotides not matched to a gene: 9. Germline CDR1 is SEHNR and CDR2 is FQNEAQ (reference sequence).

This clonotype was counted between two and nine times. This chain links TRBV21-1 with TRBJ1-1. TRBV21-1 is a pseudogene. The CDR3 has 11 amino acids. DNA of the CDR3: TGTGCCAGCAGCAAAGACGTTGAAGCTTTCTTT. Residues: CASSKDVEAFF.

This clonotype was seen at least ten times. The chain joins TRBV11-2 to TRBJ1-3; D not certain. The germline V gene encodes CDR1 SGHAT and CDR2 FQNNGV. The ends were cut back, 5 bases at V and 2 bases at J, with 13 bases in the middle. The CDR3 totals 15 residues. CDR3 loop: CASSTPRGTGNTIYF. The CDR3 DNA reads as TGTGCCAGCAGCACACCGCGGGGAACTGGAAACACCATATATTTT.